A selection of T cell receptor beta chains follows, all from one sample in a study of shared clonotypes between healthy human individuals. Sequenced by immunoSEQ multiplex PCR; TCRdb stores in-frame clones only, minus some. The sample holds some 1.5 million clones, 95% to 99% seen once. Sequencing was carried out using naive CD4+ T cells sorted from blood. The receptor source for this set is a man younger than 40 in good health. CDR3s include the opening cysteine and the closing phenylalanine or tryptophan. Fields, in order: CDR3 DNA, CDR3 protein, CDR3 length, J gene, D gene, clone size, V gene. D genes are given only for firm matches. Not all rows give a size; the values are once, few, many and, for expanded clones, a class.

TGTGCCAGCAGTCACCCCCCAGGGACTAGCGGTGAGCAGTACTTC | CASSHPPGTSGEQYF | 15 | TRBJ2-7 | TRBD2 | NA | TRBV6-5
TGTGCCAGCAAGGGACAGAGCAATCAGCCCCAGCATTTT | CASKGQSNQPQHF | 13 | TRBJ1-5 | TRBD1 | once | TRBV2
TGTGCCAGTAGTATAATAGCGGGAGGTCCCAATGAGCAGTTCTTC | CASSIIAGGPNEQFF | 15 | TRBJ2-1 | TRBD2 | once | TRBV19
TGTGCCAGCAGTTACCGGACAGGGAGCAATGAGCAGTTCTTC | CASSYRTGSNEQFF | 14 | TRBJ2-1 | TRBD1 | NA | TRBV6-5
TGTGCCAGCAGGACAGGTTTGGGTACCGGGGAGCTGTTTTTT | CASRTGLGTGELFF | 14 | TRBJ2-2 | NA | NA | TRBV6-4
TGTGCCAGTAGTATTCGACTAGCGGGAGTTGGCGAGCAGTACTTC | CASSIRLAGVGEQYF | 15 | TRBJ2-7 | TRBD2 | NA | TRBV19
TGTGCCAGCAGCCGGCCAGGGCTAAAGGATGGGAGCACTGAAGCTTTCTTT | CASSRPGLKDGSTEAFF | 17 | TRBJ1-1 | NA | NA | TRBV5-6
TGCGCCAGCAGCTTGGTAGTGGGACAGGGGGACGAGCAGTACTTC | CASSLVVGQGDEQYF | 15 | TRBJ2-7 | TRBD1 | NA | TRBV5-1
TGTGCCAGCAGCAACCCGGGACCGTCTGCCAAAAACATTCAGTACTTC | CASSNPGPSAKNIQYF | 16 | TRBJ2-4 | NA | NA | TRBV7-9
TGTGCCAGCAGTTCCTGGGGGACCGACAATGAGCAGTTCTTC | CASSSWGTDNEQFF | 14 | TRBJ2-1 | NA | NA | TRBV6-1
TGTGCCATCACCCCCCCACTACGGGAGCAGTACTTC | CAITPPLREQYF | 12 | TRBJ2-7 | NA | NA | TRBV7-9
TGCGCCAGCAGCCACCCGGGACTAGCCATCCCCGGGGAGCTGTTTTTT | CASSHPGLAIPGELFF | 16 | TRBJ2-2 | TRBD2 | NA | TRBV4-3
TGCGCCAGCAGCTTGGATATTAGCGGGAGGTTCGCCTCCTACGAGCAGTACTTC | CASSLDISGRFASYEQYF | 18 | TRBJ2-7 | TRBD2 | NA | TRBV5-1
TGTGCCAGCAGCTTCCAGACAGCCTCTAACTATGGCTACACCTTC | CASSFQTASNYGYTF | 15 | TRBJ1-2 | NA | NA | TRBV7-9
TGTGCCAGCAGCTTAGGGACAGGGCCGAGTGAGCAGTACTTC | CASSLGTGPSEQYF | 14 | TRBJ2-7 | TRBD1 | NA | TRBV11-1